The 19 T cell receptor beta chains given below trace back to one sample, sequenced in a study of blood T cells in healthy people across ages. For the second PCR, which ran for about 6 to 11 cycles, a sample-barcoded 5' primer and a J-beta primer mix were used. TCRdb re-analysed the 5' RACE reads in MiXCR, keeping a single row per CDR3 protein. Altogether approximately 490,000 distinct CDR3 sequences are present, approximately 25% being singletons, with the ten largest covering approximately 10%. The sample was also linked to a second study, of T cells of mothers and their children.

Specimen: blood. The origin of the receptors is a boy under 18 in good health.

As concerns this clonotype: Germline is not matched at one junction end, which may reflect a read error. The rearrangement joins TRBV4-1 to TRBJ2-7, with 9 bases lining up with TRBD2. The germline CDR1 and CDR2 sequences are MGHRA and YSYEKL. This CDR3 comprises 15 residues. The CDR3 sequence is CASRTSGALSYEEYF. CDR3 nucleotides: TGCGCCAGCAGGACTAGCGGAGCCCTCTCCTACGAGGAGTACTTC.

The table lists this clonotype with a few counts. The chain carries TRBV9 and TRBJ2-5, with 10 positions matching TRBD2. The CDR3 sequence is 16 residues long. Trimming removed 4 bases from V and 0 bases from J; junction bases left unmatched: 6. Germline lookup yields CDR1 SGDLS and CDR2 YYNGEE. In DNA form, the CDR3 reads TGTGCCAGCAGCCCCCCAGCGGGGGGGTACCAAGAGACCCAGTACTTC. It codes for CASSPPAGGYQETQYF.

V usage is TRBV7-2 and J usage is TRBJ2-1, with D perhaps matching TRBD2 (6 bases). The germline V and J ends were trimmed by 1 base and 2 bases, with 12 bases remaining between them. Per the germline V gene, CDR1 is SGHTA and CDR2 is FQGNSA. The CDR3 spans 16 residues. As DNA, the CDR3 is TGTGCCAGCAGCTTAGTTGCGGGGACCACCTACAATGAGCAGTTCTTC. Protein product: CASSLVAGTTYNEQFF.

This clonotype appeared many times. This sequence joins TRBV29-1 and TRBJ2-5, with 7 bases aligning to TRBD1. From germline, CDR1 is SQVTM and CDR2 ANQGSEA. There are 14 residues in the CDR3. V gave up 4 bases and J gave up 1 base; unmatched junction bases: 6. The CDR3 DNA reads TGCAGCGTTGTTGGGACAGATCTCCAAGAGACCCAGTACTTC. This gives the protein CSVVGTDLQETQYF.

In this sample, this clonotype turned up a few times. The chain couples TRBV28 to TRBJ1-2, with D possibly TRBD1 on 5 matching bases. This CDR3 comprises 15 residues. Germline CDR1 reads MDHEN; CDR2 reads SYDVKM. V lost 3 bases and J 4 bases, leaving 15 bases between the germline ends. The chain's CDR3 is CASSLLDRTLYGYTF. In nucleotides, the CDR3 is TGTGCCAGCAGTTTGCTAGACAGAACGCTCTATGGCTACACCTTC.

This clonotype was counted between two and nine times. The V and J genes are TRBV20-1 and TRBJ1-5; TRBD1 might be the D (6 bases). The CDR3 runs 14 residues. The germline V gene encodes CDR1 DFQATT and CDR2 SNEGSKA (reference sequence). Trimming pared 4 bases from V and 1 base from J, leaving 11 bases between. The CDR3 DNA is TGCAGTGCTATACAGGGAGCCAGCAATCAGCCCCAGCATTTT. Translating it yields CSAIQGASNQPQHF.

The chain has TRBV7-8 and TRBJ1-1; possibly TRBD1 for D (5 bases). CDR1 SGHVS and CDR2 FQNEAQ come from the germline V gene. CDR3 length: 14 residues. V dropped 2 bases and J dropped 2 bases, with 9 bases sitting between them. The CDR3, as DNA: TGTGCCAGCAGCTTACAGACAGAAAACACTGAAGCTTTCTTT. Protein sequence: CASSLQTENTEAFF.

This chain links TRBV20-1 with TRBJ2-5; TRBD2 matches 8 bases. The germline V gene has CDR1 DFQATT and CDR2 SNEGSKA (reference sequence). V was pared by 4 bases and J by 5 bases, with 9 bases of the junction left unmatched. CDR3 size: 14 residues. CDR3 loop: CSAKIAGPKETQYF. CDR3 DNA sequence: TGCAGTGCTAAAATAGCGGGGCCCAAGGAGACCCAGTACTTC.

The sample holds a few counts of this clonotype. The chain recombines TRBV20-1 with TRBJ2-2; TRBD2 aligns across 7 bases. With V trimmed by 5 bases and J by 8 bases, 8 bases remained unmatched. The V gene's germline CDR1 is DFQATT and CDR2 SNEGSKA (reference sequence). The CDR3 consists of 13 residues. Written as DNA, the CDR3 is TGCAGTGCTCGACCCGCGGGAGTTGGGGAGCTGTTTTTT. Its translation: CSARPAGVGELFF.

The V gene is TRBV28, the J gene TRBJ2-7, with D perhaps matching TRBD1 (5 bases). Germline assignment: CDR1 MDHEN and CDR2 SYDVKM. Trimming left V 7 bases short and J 5 bases short, with 15 bases between. This CDR3 is built from 13 residues. The CDR3 is CASNWQGSDEQYF. In DNA form, the CDR3 reads TGTGCCAGCAATTGGCAGGGAAGCGACGAGCAGTACTTC.

This clonotype was seen a handful of times. The chain links TRBV18 to TRBJ2-7, with unresolved D. CDR1 is KGHSH and CDR2 is LQKENI in the germline V gene. V lost 0 bases and J 6 bases, leaving 6 bases between the germline ends. CDR3 length: 12 amino acids. In nucleotides, the CDR3 is TGTGCCAGCTCACCACCGACCCGCGAGCAGTACTTC. Translation: CASSPPTREQYF.

The chain has TRBV30 and TRBJ2-1; no clear D. Germline values: CDR1 GTSNPN, CDR2 SVGIG (reference sequence). The germline V and J ends were trimmed by 3 bases and 7 bases, with 7 bases remaining between them. This CDR3 has 11 residues. DNA for the CDR3: TGTGCCTGGAGCCTAGTAAATGAGCAGTTCTTC. Protein: CAWSLVNEQFF.

The rearrangement links TRBV6-1 to TRBJ2-1; perhaps TRBD2 as D (6 bases). CDR1 and CDR2 (germline): MNHNS, SASEGT. This CDR3 has 14 residues. V shed 0 bases and J shed 6 bases, with 9 bases lying between them. CDR3 bases: TGTGCCAGCAGTGAAGCCCCGGGACTCAATGAGCAGTTCTTC. This codes for CASSEAPGLNEQFF.

The V and J genes are TRBV7-2 and TRBJ1-2; D is undetermined. The ends were cut back, 0 bases at V and 6 bases at J, with 11 bases in the middle. Germline V gene sequence: CDR1 SGHTA, CDR2 FQGNSA. The CDR3 extends over 14 amino acids. The CDR3, as DNA: TGTGCCAGCAGCTTAGCACGGACCTGGGATGGCTACACCTTC. Translation gives CASSLARTWDGYTF.

This clonotype came up a few times. V usage is TRBV7-8 and J usage is TRBJ1-1, with 7 bases fitting TRBD1. The ends lost 1 base at V and 4 bases at J; junction bases unmatched: 6. The V gene's germline CDR1 is SGHVS and CDR2 FQNEAQ. This CDR3 comprises 15 residues. CDR3 DNA sequence: TGTGCCAGCAGCTTAGGACAGGGTCGCGTCACTGAAGCTTTCTTT. Translated, it gives CASSLGQGRVTEAFF.

This clonotype was seen once. The rearrangement links TRBV29-1 to TRBJ2-1; D is undetermined. There are 14 residues in the CDR3. Germline lookup yields CDR1 SQVTM and CDR2 ANQGSEA. V was clipped by 6 bases and J by 0 bases, with 12 bases between them. DNA of the CDR3: TGCAGCGTCCGAGCAGGATACTCCTACAATGAGCAGTTCTTC. Residues: CSVRAGYSYNEQFF.

The CDR3 loop reads CASSLGGRAPLNEQFF. In DNA, the CDR3 is TGTGCCAGCAGTTTAGGAGGGAGGGCCCCATTGAATGAGCAGTTCTTC. This chain links TRBV27 with TRBJ2-1, with 7 bases identical to TRBD2. CDR3 length: 16 amino acids. Germline V lookup: CDR1 MNHEY, CDR2 SMNVEV (reference sequence). With V trimmed by 2 bases and J by 7 bases, 11 bases remained unmatched.

To note about this clonotype: Sequence at one end of the junction differs from germline and may be a read error. The chain uses TRBV7-2 and TRBJ2-1, with 7 positions matching TRBD2. In germline, CDR1 is SGHTA, CDR2 FQGNSA. There are 15 residues in the CDR3. The CDR3 region is CASSFVAGENNGQFF. DNA for the CDR3: TGTGCCAGCAGCTTTGTAGCGGGTGAAAACAATGGGCAGTTCTTC.

The chain couples TRBV7-9 to TRBJ2-5, with 7 bases identical to TRBD1. V lost 6 bases and J lost 1; bases outside the gene matches: 11. This CDR3 has 16 amino acids. Looked up from germline, CDR1 is SEHNR and CDR2 is FQNEAQ (reference sequence). The CDR3 DNA reads as TGTGCCAGCAGTTCCCAACCCCGGGACAGCCAAGAGACCCAGTACTTC. This codes for CASSSQPRDSQETQYF.